This is a list of T cell receptor beta chains from one sample in a study of blood T cell repertoires in COVID-19. Libraries were prepared by immunoSEQ multiplex PCR; TCRdb keeps only in-frame clonotypes and omits some of them. The sample includes 65,000 to 95,000 clones, around 89% of them seen just once. The specimen was peripheral blood. All receptors come from a man aged 65 to 85 with active or convalescent COVID-19. Both conserved end residues are part of each CDR3. A D gene is named only where the DNA matches it firmly. Only part of the rows carry a size: once, few, many, or a class if the clone is expanded.

>TRBJ2-5|-|13|TRBV4-3|-
TGCGCCAGCAGCCAAGATAGTGAAGAGACCCAGTACTTC
CASSQDSEETQYF
>TRBJ2-1|TRBD1|15|TRBV11-2|-
TGTGCCAGCAACCCGGGACAGGGGGGCTACAATGAGCAGTTCTTC
CASNPGQGGYNEQFF
>TRBJ2-7|TRBD1|15|TRBV27|-
TGTGCCAGCGGGGGCCTGAGACAGGGCCTCTACGAGCAGTACTTC
CASGGLRQGLYEQYF
>TRBJ1-2|-|14|TRBV2|-
TGTGCCAGCAGTGAAGCAGCGGAGGGTTACGGCTACACCTTC
CASSEAAEGYGYTF
>TRBJ1-2|-|15|TRBV19|-
TGTGCCAGTAGAAAAGGCCCCGGACAGCCCTATGGCTACACCTTC
CASRKGPGQPYGYTF
>TRBJ1-1|-|13|TRBV5-1|few
TGCGCCAGCAGCTTGGAGGCAGGGGAGGGCGCTTTCTTT
CASSLEAGEGAFF
>TRBJ1-6|-|13|TRBV29-1|-
TGCAGCGTTGCCAGGACAGTGAATTCACCCCTCCACTTT
CSVARTVNSPLHF
>TRBJ2-2|-|15|TRBV6-5|-
TGTGCCAGCAGACCACCCACGGGGGGCTCCGGGGAGCTGTTTTTT
CASRPPTGGSGELFF
>TRBJ2-1|TRBD2|16|TRBV11-2|-
TGTGCCAGCAGCCCCGACCCAGCGGGATCCTACAATGAGCAGTTCTTC
CASSPDPAGSYNEQFF
>TRBJ1-1|-|15|TRBV19|-
TGTGCCAGTAGTACCAGGGAAAGGGGAGGGACTGAAGCTTTCTTT
CASSTRERGGTEAFF
>TRBJ1-6|-|13|TRBV3-1/TRBV3-2|-
TGTGCCAGCAGCCAAAACAGGAATTCACCCCTCCACTTT
CASSQNRNSPLHF
>TRBJ1-4|TRBD1|16|TRBV5-1|-
TGCGCCAGCAGCAGAACAGGGGGCGGCACTAATGAAAAACTGTTTTTT
CASSRTGGGTNEKLFF
>TRBJ1-1|TRBD1|18|TRBV27|-
TGTGCCAGCAGCCTAGGCCGGGACAGGGGGTTGAGGAACACTGAAGCTTTCTTT
CASSLGRDRGLRNTEAFF
>TRBJ2-7|TRBD1|16|TRBV7-8|-
TGTGCCAGCAGCTTGGGGAGGACAGGGTATGAGTACGAGCAGTACTTC
CASSLGRTGYEYEQYF
>TRBJ1-1|-|18|TRBV10-3|-
TGTGCCATCAGTGAGGGAAGGGGGAGATACATTAGCAACACTGAAGCTTTCTTT
CAISEGRGRYISNTEAFF
>TRBJ2-5|TRBD2|16|TRBV15|-
TGTGCCACCAGCAGAGATAGAAGTGCCGGGGGGGAGACCCAGTACTTC
CATSRDRSAGGETQYF
>TRBJ1-1|-|13|TRBV10-1|-
TGCGCCAGCAGTGAGAACATCAACACTGAAGCTTTCTTT
CASSENINTEAFF
>TRBJ2-5|TRBD1|16|TRBV18|-
TGTGCCAGCTCACCACCGAGTCAGGGGGCGATGGAGACCCAGTACTTC
CASSPPSQGAMETQYF
>TRBJ2-7|TRBD2|14|TRBV6-5|-
TGTGCCACCCATTCGGCGGGGGGCTCCTACGAGCAGTACTTC
CATHSAGGSYEQYF
>TRBJ1-2|TRBD1|17|TRBV6-4|-
TGTGCCACCAATAGGGACAGGGGTAGTGGAGGGGTCTATGGCTACACCTTC
CATNRDRGSGGVYGYTF
>TRBJ2-7|TRBD1|14|TRBV6-5|-
TGTGCCAGCATATCCGGGACAGCGATTTACGAGCAGTACTTC
CASISGTAIYEQYF
>TRBJ2-5|TRBD1|15|TRBV5-1|-
TGCGCCAGCAGCTTGGGGGACAGGGCACAAGAGACCCAGTACTTC
CASSLGDRAQETQYF
>TRBJ1-2|-|15|TRBV9|-
TGTGCCAGCAGCGTAGGGGCGGGTCTGGTCTATGGCTACACCTTC
CASSVGAGLVYGYTF
>TRBJ2-1|TRBD2|14|TRBV7-9|-
TGTGCCAGCAGTCTTAGCGGGGGGATCGATGAGCAGTTCTTC
CASSLSGGIDEQFF
>TRBJ1-2|-|15|TRBV27|-
TGTGCCAGCAGTTTAAAGACAGCAGCTAACTATGGCTACACCTTC
CASSLKTAANYGYTF
>TRBJ2-5|-|17|TRBV4-2|once
TGTGCCAGCAGCCCCCAAGCTGCAGGGGTTCGTGGAGAGACCCAGTACTTC
CASSPQAAGVRGETQYF
>TRBJ2-2|TRBD2|15|TRBV7-2|-
TGTGCCAGCAGCCCAGGACTAGCAGGGACCGGGGAGCTGTTTTTT
CASSPGLAGTGELFF
>TRBJ2-5|TRBD1|15|TRBV19|-
TGTGCCAGTAGTGTGGGACAGGGTGGGCAAGAGACCCAGTACTTC
CASSVGQGGQETQYF
>TRBJ2-7|-|14|TRBV29-1|-
TGCAGCGTTTCGGACTCCGTAAGCTCCTACGAGCAGTACTTC
CSVSDSVSSYEQYF
>TRBJ2-7|-|12|TRBV19|-
TGTGCCAGTAGGGGGCCCCTCCGGGAGCAGTACTTC
CASRGPLREQYF
>TRBJ2-2|TRBD2|20|TRBV11-3|-
TGTGCCAGCAGCTTAGCTTGGACTAGCGGGGAAAGCGCGAACACCGGGGAGCTGTTTTTT
CASSLAWTSGESANTGELFF
>TRBJ1-6|-|17|TRBV6-2/TRBV6-3|-
TGTGCCAGCAGTTCAACCGGAGGATATACTTATAATTCACCCCTCCACTTT
CASSSTGGYTYNSPLHF
>TRBJ1-5|TRBD1|16|TRBV19|few
TGTGCCAGTAAGGACAGGGTCTACGATAGCAATCAGCCCCAGCATTTT
CASKDRVYDSNQPQHF
>TRBJ1-1|-|17|TRBV5-6|-
TGTGCCAGCAGCTTGGCGATCGTCCCTGGGGGGACCACTGAAGCTTTCTTT
CASSLAIVPGGTTEAFF
>TRBJ1-2|TRBD1|15|TRBV5-4|-
TGTGCCAGCAGCTTGGGACAGGGGCTAGACTATGGCTACACCTTC
CASSLGQGLDYGYTF
>TRBJ2-7|-|13|TRBV5-6|-
TGTGCCAGCAGTGGCCTGTTCGACTACGAGCAGTACTTC
CASSGLFDYEQYF
>TRBJ2-1|TRBD1|14|TRBV5-1|-
TGCGCCAGCGGCCGGGACAGGGGGCGCAATGAGCAGTTCTTC
CASGRDRGRNEQFF
>TRBJ2-1|TRBD1|16|TRBV5-1|-
TGCGCCAGCAGCAGCTTGGGGGGACAGGGGTACAATGAGCAGTTCTTC
CASSSLGGQGYNEQFF
>TRBJ2-7|TRBD1|16|TRBV7-6|-
TGTGCCAGCAGTGGGGGACCGGGACAGGGCACTGGCGAGCAGTACTTC
CASSGGPGQGTGEQYF
>TRBJ2-7|TRBD2|14|TRBV24-1|-
TGTGCCACTGAAGCGGGGGAGAAGCACCACGAGCAGTACTTC
CATEAGEKHHEQYF
>TRBJ2-7|-|16|TRBV15|few
TGTGCCACCAGCAGAGCTAGACTCTCTGCCGGGGAAGAGCAGTACTTC
CATSRARLSAGEEQYF